This TCR beta chain is from a study of T cells expressing NK-cell markers. About the research overall: HCMV seropositivity marked seven of the eight sequenced donors; one was seronegative. Study-wide points: Evidence did not settle whether expanded NKG2C+ T cell clones targeted HCMV. Among four donors, these clonotypes also ranked first in the CD3+CD56-NKG2C+ fraction.

From its re-call of the 5' RACE reads, TCRdb lists each CDR3 protein once, without DNA. The listing records 550,000 or so distinct CDR3 sequences. For this clonotype: Its antigen is undetermined.

CDR1 and CDR2 (germline): SGHRS, YFSETQ. The CDR3 contains 17 residues. This clonotype was obtained from a man in his late teens or twenties in good health. Input material: blood T cells: a sorted CD56 or NKG2C T cell subset, CD4+ or CD8+ T cells, or bulk PBMC T cells (not recorded which). The V call is TRBV5-1, the J call TRBJ1-3; TCRdb lists TRBD1, though no DNA is available to test this call. The CDR3 loop reads CASSFLTGTGGGNTIYF.